This record looks at one TCR beta chain sequence and its context. Antigen unknown. With 60 Vbeta and 13 Jbeta primers, the PCR was carried out. The protocol was immunoSEQ multiplex PCR, while the TCRdb copy is restricted to in-frame clones and leaves out a portion. The sample holds under 150,000 clones, roughly 80% seen once. The CDR3 spans 16 residues. V shed 4 bases and J 5 bases; nucleotides not matched to a gene: 9. The germline CDR1 and CDR2 sequences are SGHNT and YYREEE (reference sequence). The sample originates from a study of cytomegalovirus exposure and HLA in healthy donors. The study, taken as a whole, reports: Most of the TCR beta V segments (in an earlier analysis) were productive either about 87% or about 30% of the time. The authors later found TCR association rates varying by HLA locus, with DRB1 most and HLA-C fewest.

This sequence was found in a woman aged 50 to 65 in good health and CMV-seropositive. Sequencing input: PBMCs. The chain combines TRBV5-4 with TRBJ1-2; 12 positions agree with TRBD1. CDR3 in DNA: TGTGCCAGCAGCCCGGGACAGGGGGCGCTTGGTTATGGCTACACCTTC. It is translated as CASSPGQGALGYGYTF.